The T cell receptor (beta chain) described here comes from a study of cytomegalovirus exposure and HLA in healthy donors. Method: immunoSEQ multiplex PCR; TCRdb's copy keeps in-frame clones and lacks some. The sample lists 120,000 to 150,000 clones, around 88% occurring once. Trimming took off 6 bases at V and 6 bases at J, with 11 bases between the two ends. From germline, CDR1 is SEHNR and CDR2 FQNEAQ (reference sequence). The CDR3 consists of 12 residues. Material: PBMCs. The chain employs TRBV7-9 and TRBJ1-1, with TRBD1 as a possible D gene (6 bases). The clonotype was recovered from a woman between 18 and 29 years old in good health and CMV-seropositive. The CDR3 loop reads CASRTGGPEAFF. The CDR3, as DNA: TGTGCCAGCAGAACGGGGGGCCCTGAAGCTTTCTTT.